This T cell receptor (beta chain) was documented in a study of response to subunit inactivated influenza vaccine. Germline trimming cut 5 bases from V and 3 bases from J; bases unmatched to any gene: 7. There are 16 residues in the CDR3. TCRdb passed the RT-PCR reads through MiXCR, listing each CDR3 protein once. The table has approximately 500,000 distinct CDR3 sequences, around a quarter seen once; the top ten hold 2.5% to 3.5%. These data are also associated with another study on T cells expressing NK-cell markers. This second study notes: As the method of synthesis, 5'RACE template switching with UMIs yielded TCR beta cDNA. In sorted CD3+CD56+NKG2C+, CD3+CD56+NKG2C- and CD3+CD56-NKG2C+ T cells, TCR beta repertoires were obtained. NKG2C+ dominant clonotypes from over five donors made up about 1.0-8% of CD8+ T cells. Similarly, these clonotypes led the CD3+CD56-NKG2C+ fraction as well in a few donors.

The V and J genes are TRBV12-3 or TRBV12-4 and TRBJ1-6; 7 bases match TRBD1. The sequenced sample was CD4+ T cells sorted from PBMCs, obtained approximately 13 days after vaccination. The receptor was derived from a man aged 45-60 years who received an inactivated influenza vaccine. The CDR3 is CASSQTTGVYNSPLHF. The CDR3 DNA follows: TGTGCCAGCAGTCAAACAACAGGGGTCTATAATTCACCCCTCCACTTT.